This entry features one TCR beta chain sequence. This clonotype was seen repeatedly, ten times or more. Its antigen remains unidentified. One base away there is no much larger clone; base qualities are not given. The CDR3 holds 14 amino acids from the cysteine to the phenylalanine. Left in the record is the CDR3 DNA by itself, 42 bases read in frame from the first base. As encoded in the germline V gene (reference sequence), CDR1 is DFQATT while CDR2 is SNEGSKA. V loses 3 bases at its end and J loses 3 bases; junction bases beyond the gene matches: 3. Library preparation was by PCR. For sequencing, an Illumina HiSeq 2500 was employed. TCR libraries were prepared with molecular barcoding, using unique molecular identifiers to normalize TCRbeta repertoire quantification. TCRdb handled the public reads itself, with Q25 trimming in fastp and clone calling in MiXCR, and kept productive beta chains. Each CDR3 protein appears once, grouped with its most common genes and DNA. The sample records hundreds of thousands of distinct CDR3 sequences, 11% of which are singletons. The ten biggest clones cover approximately 28% of the sample.

This entry comes from a study of T-cell reconstitution after alpha-beta-depleted transplantation in children (dated by TCRdb to 2016 to 2017). With respect to the entire study: T-cell immune reconstitution after TCRalphabeta/CD19-depleted allogeneic hematopoietic cell transplantation in children was quantitatively tracked in the study by means of TCR repertoire profiling. Overall results and qualifications from the work: Apparently early alphabetaT-cell count recovery about two months after transplant reportedly relied on only several hundred rapidly expanded clones derived from non-depleted graft cells. Over subsequent months, a decline in hyperexpanded clone frequencies was noted, and after one year, T-cell counts and TCRbeta diversity were mostly ascribed to newly produced T cells. In some patients, the high TCRbeta diversity seen at day 60 was put down to recipient T cells and intrathymic progenitors that had survived conditioning.

The treatment or condition tag for this specimen amounts to: allogeneic hematopoietic cell transplantation with graft depleted of TCRalphabeta T cells and CD19 B cells. Transplant recipients were children who received TCRalphabeta/CD19-depleted allogeneic hematopoietic cell grafts. Sequenced material: PBMCs, taken before TCRalphabeta/CD19-depleted stem cell transplant. The chain is made from TRBV20-1 and TRBJ2-1; 9 central nucleotides agree with TRBD2. This receptor was identified in a child younger than two with acute myeloid leukemia, due to receive a stem cell transplant. At the DNA level, the sequence is TGCAGTGCTAGCCTAGCGGGACGCTACAATGAGCAGTTCTTC. Translated, it reads CSASLAGRYNEQFF.